A single T cell receptor (beta chain) is shown here with its context. In the authors' workflow: Reference gene primer amplification yielded estimated nucleated cell counts. Produced via immunoSEQ multiplex PCR; TCRdb's table is partial and in-frame only. The V and J calls and the clone size are those of that table, but D and trimming were determined from the DNA. The sample has under 60,000 clones, 77% seen once. The sample is drawn from a study of blood T cell repertoires in COVID-19. Whole-study context: The United States, Italy and Spain supplied acute and convalescent COVID-19 samples. PBMCs, B-cell-depleted T cells, or T cells were the source of the cDNA or gDNA that made up the material.

The CDR3 consists of 14 residues. V lost 3 bases, J lost 2 bases, and 9 bases lay in between. Germline CDR1 reads MGHRA; CDR2 reads YSYEKL. This clonotype originated in a human donor with active or convalescent COVID-19. The donor label of this sample is uncertain. The sequencing input was peripheral blood. V usage is TRBV4-1 and J usage is TRBJ2-3; D is possibly TRBD1 (5 bases). The CDR3 protein is CASSQQGFTDTQYF. CDR3 in DNA: TGCGCCAGCAGCCAGCAGGGTTTCACAGATACGCAGTATTTT.